This TCR beta chain was captured in a study of T-cell memory formation after mild COVID-19. Study-wide context: Each donor largely had its own TCR clusters.

From germline, CDR1 is SGHTA and CDR2 FQGNSA. The V end lost 4 bases, the J end lost 3 bases, and 10 bases lay between the germline ends. CDR3 length equals 13 residues. This clonotype has only a few counts. The target antigen is unknown. Study-level points and caveats: Several responding clones turned up in pre-infection memory, indicating that cross-reactive memory may have taken part. Of the contracting clones, CD4+ ones lay mainly in CM and EM, and CD8+ ones in EMRA.

TCRdb reprocessed the 5' RACE reads with MiXCR, giving one entry per CDR3 protein. The data hold approximately 410,000 distinct CDR3 sequences, with 23% observed a single time. The origin of this receptor is an adult woman who had mild COVID-19 (a few samples of this study predate the infection). Cell type and time point are not known. The gene calls are TRBV7-2 and TRBJ2-7, with D unclear. Sequencing was carried out using PBMCs or a T cell subset sorted from them (not recorded which). The CDR3 sequence: CASSSTIRYEQYF. CDR3 bases: TGTGCCAGCAGCTCAACAATCCGCTACGAGCAGTACTTC. Full variable domain (rest looked up from reference TRBV7-2 and TRBJ2-7): GAGVSQSPSNKVTEKGKDVELRCDPISGHTALYWYRQSLGQGLEFLIYFQGNSAPDKSGLPSDRFSAERTGGSVSTLTIQRTQQEDSAVYLCASSSTIRYEQYFGPGTRLTVT.